Below are 15 T cell receptor beta chains sequenced from a single sample in a study of shared clonotypes between healthy human individuals. Clones were read by immunoSEQ multiplex PCR, and TCRdb kept only the in-frame ones, dropping some. The data show roughly 2.5 million clones, around nine tenths seen once. Source material: naive CD4+ T cells sorted from blood. Specified subset: CD45RA+ positively selected. These receptors were taken from a young man in good health.

The rearrangement joins TRBV11-3 to TRBJ2-1, with 7 positions matching TRBD1. This CDR3 region has 14 residues. Germline V gene data show CDR1 as SGHNT and CDR2 as YENEEA. The trim removed 5 bases at V and 3 bases at J, leaving 4 bases unmatched. The CDR3 nucleotides read TGTGCCAGCAGCCAGGGGGTCGACTACAATGAGCAGTTCTTC. As protein: CASSQGVDYNEQFF.

This clone was detected once. The chain recombines TRBV6-1 with TRBJ2-3, with unresolved D. The CDR3 runs to 12 residues. Trimming removed 0 bases at V and 7 bases at J, with 5 bases between. Germline V lookup: CDR1 MNHNS, CDR2 SASEGT. Written as DNA, the CDR3 is TGTGCCAGCAGTGAAGCGCCCAATACGCAGTATTTT. Its translation: CASSEAPNTQYF.

As to this clone: Other DNA sequences in the same sample also yield this CDR3. V is TRBV18 and J is TRBJ2-7; 7 nucleotides line up with TRBD2. Unmatched junction bases numbered 4, after V lost 4 bases and J lost 1 base. CDR3 length equals 14 residues. Germline-derived CDR1 and CDR2 are KGHSH and LQKENI. CDR3 in amino acids: CASSLGGRSYEQYF. The CDR3 coding sequence is TGTGCCAGCTCACTTGGCGGGAGATCCTACGAGCAGTACTTC.

The chain carries TRBV5-1 and TRBJ1-2, with 10 bases aligning to TRBD1. V lost 5 bases, J lost 4 bases, and 11 bases stayed unmatched. CDR1 and CDR2 from the germline V gene are SGHRS and YFSETQ. The CDR3 length is 16 residues. CDR3 residues: CASSFQTGTGVYGYTF. The DNA of the CDR3 is TGCGCCAGCAGTTTCCAGACGGGGACAGGGGTCTATGGCTACACCTTC.

The count of this clone is one. The genes are TRBV4-1 and TRBJ2-2; 9 bases match TRBD2. The J segment lost 4 bases and the V segment lost 3 bases, leaving 9 bases of the junction unmatched. Germline CDR1 and CDR2: MGHRA and YSYEKL. The CDR3 loop spans 17 amino acids. The CDR3 nucleotides read TGCGCCAGCAGCCACCTTGGCGGGAGGGGAGGCACCGGGGAGCTGTTTTTT. It is translated as CASSHLGGRGGTGELFF.

The V gene is TRBV6-6, the J gene TRBJ2-5, with a weak D call TRBD2 (6 bases). V was clipped by 5 bases and J by 5 bases, with 18 bases between them. The CDR3 is made up of 15 amino acids. From germline, CDR1 is MNHNY and CDR2 SVGAGI (reference sequence). The CDR3, as DNA: TGTGCCAGCAGTAAACTAGCTGCCCCTTGGGAGACCCAGTACTTC. Its translation: CASSKLAAPWETQYF.

The chain is built from TRBV7-9 and TRBJ2-1; TRBD2 aligns across 7 bases. The CDR3 is 14 residues long. Germline trimming cut 4 bases from V and 6 bases from J; bases unmatched to any gene: 6. Germline-derived CDR1 and CDR2 are SEHNR and FQNEAQ (reference sequence). The CDR3 bases are TGTGCCAGCAGCTCAGCGGGGTGGGGCAATGAGCAGTTCTTC. It is translated as CASSSAGWGNEQFF.

The count of this clone is one. V gene TRBV5-1 combines with J gene TRBJ2-1; D perhaps matches TRBD1 (7 bases). Trimming left V 0 bases short and J 12 bases short, with 16 bases between. The CDR3 has 14 residues. Germline lookup yields CDR1 SGHRS and CDR2 YFSETQ. In DNA, the CDR3 is TGCGCCAGCAGCTTGGTACAGGGGATGGAGGGGCAGTTCTTC. Translated, it gives CASSLVQGMEGQFF.

This chain links TRBV5-4 with TRBJ1-6; TRBD1 matches at 8 bases. CDR3 size: 15 residues. With 4 bases clipped from V and 10 bases from J, the junction kept 10 bases outside the gene matches. Germline CDR1 is SGHNT and CDR2 is YYREEE (reference sequence). This chain's CDR3 is CASSRTSGGQSPLHF. The CDR3 DNA reads TGTGCCAGCAGCCGCACTTCAGGGGGCCAGTCACCCCTCCACTTT.

Here the CDR3 DNA reads TGCGCCAGCAGCTTGGAATTCGGAGACACTGAAGCTTTCTTT. This codes for CASSLEFGDTEAFF. This chain connects TRBV5-1 to TRBJ1-1; no clear D. With 0 bases removed from V and 3 bases from J, the gap between germline ends came to 9 bases. The CDR3 sequence is 14 residues long. Germline CDR1 and CDR2: SGHRS and YFSETQ.

This chain joins TRBV19 and TRBJ1-1; TRBD1 might be the D (5 bases). This CDR3 is 13 amino acids long. In germline, CDR1 is LNHDA, CDR2 SQIVND (reference sequence). Trimming stripped 5 bases from V and 0 bases from J, with 7 bases between. The CDR3 here is CASSGALNTEAFF. Written as DNA, the CDR3 is TGTGCCAGTAGTGGGGCGTTGAACACTGAAGCTTTCTTT.

This chain uses TRBV6-1 with TRBJ2-2; 11 bases are shared with TRBD2. Unmatched junction bases numbered 7, after V lost 2 bases and J lost 5 bases. Germline lookup yields CDR1 MNHNS and CDR2 SASEGT. This CDR3 comprises 17 residues. The CDR3 nucleotides are TGTGCCAGCAGTGAAATACTAGCGGGAGTACAGACCGGGGAGCTGTTTTTT. Protein product: CASSEILAGVQTGELFF.

CDR3 bases: TGTGCCAGCAGAAAATGGCGGGAGGAGGGGGAGACCCAGTACTTC. This codes for CASRKWREEGETQYF. The chain has TRBV6-6 and TRBJ2-5; TRBD2 aligns across 8 bases. Germline V CDR1 and CDR2: MNHNY, SVGAGI (reference sequence). J was trimmed by 5 bases and V by 6 bases; bases with no gene match: 11. The CDR3 is 15 amino acids.

This chain links TRBV2 with TRBJ2-7, with D perhaps matching TRBD2 (5 bases). Trimming cost V 6 bases and J 0 bases, with 12 bases left between them. CDR3 size: 14 residues. Germline loops: CDR1 SNHLY, CDR2 FYNNEI. This chain's CDR3 is CASSASEGSYEQYF. In nucleotides, the CDR3 is TGTGCCAGCAGCGCCTCAGAGGGCTCCTACGAGCAGTACTTC.

This chain connects TRBV5-6 to TRBJ2-7, with D tentatively TRBD1 or TRBD2 (5 bases each). Germline V gene lookup returns CDR1 SGHDT and CDR2 YYEEEE. The CDR3 loop spans 15 amino acids. Trimming left V 4 bases short and J 5 bases short, with 19 bases between. CDR3: CASSAHVMGRDEQYF. The CDR3 coding sequence is TGTGCCAGCAGCGCCCACGTAATGGGGCGGGACGAGCAGTACTTC.